This entry concerns a single TCR beta chain. Trimming pared 1 base from V and 3 bases from J, leaving 10 bases between. Germline V lookup: CDR1 SGHTA, CDR2 FQGNSA. CDR3 size: 15 residues. Only in-frame clones appear in the TCRdb table, and some are missing; sequencing was by immunoSEQ multiplex PCR. The sample has tens of thousands of clones, around 93% seen once. The sample comes from a study of T cell changes during pregnancy in multiple sclerosis. The sequencing here drew on CD4+ T cells from peripheral blood mononuclear cells, taken in the first trimester of pregnancy. The TCR was taken from a female donor with multiple sclerosis, enrolled in a pregnancy study. This sequence joins TRBV7-2 and TRBJ1-3, with a weak D call TRBD1 (5 bases). For the CDR3, the DNA is TGTGCCAGCAGCTTAGAACAGGTCTTTGGAAACACCATATATTTT. It specifies CASSLEQVFGNTIYF.